This T cell receptor (beta chain) was observed in a study of T cells in localized non-small cell lung cancer. General study points: Out of the top 100 tumor clones, a median approximately 50 were seen in adjacent lung.

Measured with immunoSEQ multiplex PCR; TCRdb has only the in-frame clones, and not every one. Counted here are around 40,000 clones, 88% occurring once; the ten biggest clones make up about 2.6%. A word on this clone: Its antigen is unknown.

This TCR was recovered from a female donor of 60 years or more with stage I squamous cell lung carcinoma. Sample: peripheral blood, taken before any cancer treatment.

The CDR3 region is CSVEGYNEQFF. As DNA, the CDR3 is TGCAGCGTTGAAGGCTACAATGAGCAGTTCTTC. The chain combines TRBV29-1 with TRBJ2-1; D call uncertain. Trimming left V 1 base short and J 3 bases short, with 1 base between. Germline loops: CDR1 SQVTM, CDR2 ANQGSEA. The CDR3 contains 11 residues.